A single sample gave rise to the 9 T cell receptor beta chains below, sequenced in a study of shared clonotypes between healthy human individuals. The repertoire was sequenced with immunoSEQ multiplex PCR; TCRdb's copy has only in-frame clones and lacks some. The sample contains roughly 2.4 million clones, approximately 95% of which appear only once. Sample: naive CD4+ T cells sorted from blood. Subset meaning: CD45RA+ positively selected. These receptors all come from a man between 18 and 29 years old in good health.

The chain has TRBV19 and TRBJ1-2, with D tentatively TRBD1 (5 bases). Germline CDR1 is LNHDA and CDR2 is SQIVND (reference sequence). The CDR3 spans 14 residues. V was clipped by 5 bases and J by 2 bases, with 12 bases between them. The CDR3 sequence is CASSPGLLNYGYTF. CDR3 DNA: TGTGCCAGTAGTCCGGGACTCTTAAACTATGGCTACACCTTC.

V gene TRBV9 combines with J gene TRBJ1-1; 8 nucleotides align to TRBD1. Looked up from germline, CDR1 is SGDLS and CDR2 is YYNGEE. This CDR3 comprises 15 residues. The V and J ends lost 4 bases and 1 base, in that order; junction bases with no gene match: 6. CDR3 in amino acids: CASSPPGQENTEAFF. DNA for the CDR3: TGTGCCAGCAGCCCACCGGGACAGGAGAACACTGAAGCTTTCTTT.

The chain employs TRBV19 and TRBJ2-4; D possibly corresponds to TRBD2 (6 bases). The CDR3 is 16 amino acids. The germline V gene has CDR1 LNHDA and CDR2 SQIVND (reference sequence). V was trimmed by 3 bases and J by 0 bases, leaving 12 bases between them. The CDR3: CASSMAGDLAKNIQYF. CDR3 nucleotide sequence: TGTGCCAGTAGTATGGCCGGGGACTTAGCCAAAAACATTCAGTACTTC.

This clone was counted once. The DNA for the CDR3 is TGTGCCGGGAACAGCCATGGTGGCAATCAGCCCCAGCATTTT. This codes for CAGNSHGGNQPQHF. V gene TRBV21-1 combines with J gene TRBJ1-5. TRBV21-1 is flagged as a pseudogene. The CDR3 contains 14 residues.

The CDR3 nucleotides are TGTGCCAGCAGCCTGACAGGCAATAATGAAAAACTGTTTTTT. Its protein product is CASSLTGNNEKLFF. The rearrangement joins TRBV2 to TRBJ1-4, with D maybe TRBD1 (6 bases). Germline V gene data show CDR1 as SNHLY and CDR2 as FYNNEI. Trimming took off 6 bases at V and 4 bases at J, with 12 bases between the two ends. The CDR3 extends over 14 amino acids.

This chain uses TRBV18 with TRBJ2-2; tentative D call: TRBD1 (6 bases). Germline V gene lookup returns CDR1 KGHSH and CDR2 LQKENI. This CDR3 comprises 13 residues. V was pared by 6 bases and J by 4 bases, with 9 bases between. The chain's CDR3 is CASSEGVTGELFF. The CDR3 nucleotides read TGTGCCAGCTCTGAGGGGGTCACCGGGGAGCTGTTTTTT.

The rearrangement links TRBV7-8 to TRBJ1-5, with D maybe TRBD1 (6 bases). The CDR3 consists of 16 residues. Between the trimmed V and J ends, which lost 1 base and 4 bases, there was a span of 14 bases. Germline V CDR1 and CDR2: SGHVS, FQNEAQ. This CDR3 reads CASSLGWDTRNQPQHF. CDR3 DNA sequence: TGTGCCAGCAGCTTAGGATGGGACACGAGGAATCAGCCCCAGCATTTT. Full variable domain (missing parts from reference TRBV7-8 and TRBJ1-5): GAGVSQSPRYKVAKRGQDVALRCDPISGHVSLFWYQQALGQGPEFLTYFQNEAQLDKSGLPSDRFFAERPEGSVSTLKIQRTQQEDSAVYLCASSLGWDTRNQPQHFGDGTRLSIL.

The chain employs TRBV7-9 and TRBJ2-1, with 13 bases aligning to TRBD2. The germline V gene has CDR1 SEHNR and CDR2 FQNEAQ (reference sequence). The trim removed 1 base at V and 5 bases at J, leaving 5 bases unmatched. The CDR3 spans 17 residues. In DNA, the CDR3 is TGTGCCAGCAGCTTAGATTTGGGACTAGCGGGAAACAATGAGCAGTTCTTC. Translating it yields CASSLDLGLAGNNEQFF.

The chain recombines TRBV9 with TRBJ2-2; D is undetermined. Germline V gene lookup returns CDR1 SGDLS and CDR2 YYNGEE. The V gene lost 4 bases and the J gene lost 3 bases, with 13 bases spanning the gap. The CDR3 spans 15 residues. CDR3 sequence (DNA): TGTGCCAGCAGCCCCTATCTAGGTTACACCGGGGAGCTGTTTTTT. Translating it yields CASSPYLGYTGELFF.